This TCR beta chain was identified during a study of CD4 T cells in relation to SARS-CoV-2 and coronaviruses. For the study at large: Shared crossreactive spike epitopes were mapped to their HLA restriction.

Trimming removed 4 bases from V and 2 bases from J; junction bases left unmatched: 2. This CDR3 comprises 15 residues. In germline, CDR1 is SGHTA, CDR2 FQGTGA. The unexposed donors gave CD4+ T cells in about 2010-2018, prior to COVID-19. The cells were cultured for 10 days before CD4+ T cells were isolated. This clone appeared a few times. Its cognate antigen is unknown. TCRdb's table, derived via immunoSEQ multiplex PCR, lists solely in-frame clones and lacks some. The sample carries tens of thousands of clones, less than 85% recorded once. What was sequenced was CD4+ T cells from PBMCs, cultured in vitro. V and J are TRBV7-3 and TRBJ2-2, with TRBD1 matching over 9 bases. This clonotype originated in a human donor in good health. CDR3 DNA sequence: TGTGCCAGCAGCTCTACAGGGGGCAACACCGGGGAGCTGTTTTTT. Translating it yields CASSSTGGNTGELFF.